This T cell receptor beta chain was found in a study of post-analysis software for immune sequencing data (dated by TCRdb to 2014 to 2015). Study-wide context: Relapsing-remitting, secondary progressive and progressive-relapsing multiple sclerosis were recorded as disease courses, and subtype annotation was lacking for some patients. Patient repertoires were compared against 11 to 12 previously published healthy control repertoires from donors aged about 6 to 27 years. A subset of samples was prepared in parallel using single-end sample barcoding, then pooled and co-amplified after Illumina adapter ligation.

To note about this clonotype: Its antigen target is currently unknown. Within one base of it there is no much larger clone, and no base qualities were kept.

The sample's time point, from its label and the paper: second blood draw from one MS patient after hematopoietic stem cell transplantation. To demonstrate the VDJtools post-analysis software, the study profiled TCR beta repertoires from the peripheral blood of about a dozen young patients with multiple sclerosis. The patients with multiple sclerosis were children and adolescents between roughly 6 and 17 years of age. Libraries came from PCR. Sequenced on an Illumina HiSeq 2500. Unique molecular identifiers were incorporated into TCR beta cDNA libraries to reduce PCR and sequencing biases. Every 1 to 10 million input T cells yielded approximately 500,000 cDNA molecules, meaning each molecule approximated one T cell. The same protocol used for the earlier healthy control dataset was applied to prepare and sequence the patient libraries. Within a given batch, samples were prepared together, multiplexed and sequenced on the same HiSeq lane. On the study's bioinformatics: Raw barcoded reads were processed with MIGEC, discarding single-read molecular identifier groups before consensus assembly and CDR3 extraction. Clonotype tables were post-analysed with VDJtools, normalizing diversity by down-sampling all datasets to the smallest sample size. In repertoire overlap clustering, CDR3 amino acid sequences, but not nucleotide sequences, were matched to correct batch-related cross-sample contamination. TCRdb reprocessed the public reads (quality trimming at Q25 with fastp, clone calling with MiXCR) and kept in-frame beta chains. Every CDR3 protein is listed once, alongside the most common genes and DNA of its rows. These V and J calls are TCRdb output, not the study's own analysis. Within this sample are some 160,000 distinct CDR3 sequences, with about 37% of them counted one time only. The ten largest clones represent under 30% of the sample.

Overall study outcomes, separate from this receptor: When samples were clustered directly using the F measure, samples prepared in the same batch co-clustered strongly, which prompted a batch-effect correction. The multiple sclerosis patient group was slightly younger than the control group. Multiple sclerosis patients had significantly lower normalized Chao1 diversity than controls, a result that suggests substantial peripheral T-cell clonal expansion. Patients showed significantly higher frequencies than controls for a few TRBV segments, among them TRBV5-6, TRBV5-1 and TRBV20-1.

The junction shows trimming of 1 base on V and 0 bases on J, and the gene matches do not reach 14 bases of it. CDR1 and CDR2 (SGHVS, FQNEAQ) derive from the germline V gene. The CDR3 goes from the cysteine to the phenylalanine over 19 residues. Left in the record is the CDR3 DNA by itself, 57 bases read in frame from the first base. This clonotype was obtained from a girl aged 10 to 17 with multiple sclerosis. Donor details come from another sample of the same person, matched by shared clones. Sample: blood, taken after autologous hematopoietic stem cell transplantation. This chain joins TRBV7-8 to TRBJ2-7, with 8 middle bases fitting TRBD2. The DNA reads TGTGCCAGCAGCTTAGGCCAGTGGGTCGAGCGGGAGACCTCCTACGAGCAGTACTTC. This sequence encodes CASSLGQWVERETSYEQYF. Full variable domain (CDR3 extended with the reference TRBV7-8 and TRBJ2-7 proteins): GAGVSQSPRYKVAKRGQDVALRCDPISGHVSLFWYQQALGQGPEFLTYFQNEAQLDKSGLPSDRFFAERPEGSVSTLKIQRTQQEDSAVYLCASSLGQWVERETSYEQYFGPGTRLTVT.